One sample yielded the 15 T cell receptor beta chains listed below, sequenced in a study of shared T cell receptors in the human thymus. The repertoire was sequenced with immunoSEQ multiplex PCR; TCRdb's copy has only in-frame clones and lacks some. The sample consists of about 610,000 clones, 70% to 90% of them appearing once. The data also belong to a second study, concerning human thymus T cells.

The source material was thymocytes. The receptor source for this set is a boy younger than two with a congenital heart defect.

This clone showed up just a few times. The chain combines TRBV19 with TRBJ2-5, with 10 bases matching TRBD2. This CDR3 is 15 amino acids long. The V segment lost 1 base and the J segment 2 bases; nucleotides outside the gene matches: 1. CDR1 and CDR2 (germline): LNHDA, SQIVND (reference sequence). The CDR3 reads CASSIASGRQETQYF. CDR3 DNA sequence: TGTGCCAGTAGTATAGCTAGCGGGAGACAAGAGACCCAGTACTTC.

This chain connects TRBV27 to TRBJ2-1, with 8 bases that match TRBD2. Germline loops: CDR1 MNHEY, CDR2 SMNVEV (reference sequence). The CDR3 spans 19 residues. V was pared by 0 bases and J by 3 bases, with 13 bases of the junction left unmatched. The CDR3 nucleotides read TGTGCCAGCAGTTTATCGTCACTAGCGGCCCCACACTTCTACAATGAGCAGTTCTTC. Translated: CASSLSSLAAPHFYNEQFF.

V and J are TRBV5-8 and TRBJ1-1; 7 bases are a match to TRBD1. Germline loops: CDR1 SGHTS, CDR2 YDEGEE. Unmatched junction bases numbered 14, after V lost 6 bases and J lost 3 bases. CDR3 size: 16 residues. CDR3 region: CASKPRGSGGYTEAFF. CDR3 DNA sequence: TGTGCCAGCAAACCCCGGGGGTCAGGGGGGTACACTGAAGCTTTCTTT.

This rearrangement joins TRBV6-5 to TRBJ2-7; 9 positions match TRBD1. Germline values: CDR1 MNHEY, CDR2 SVGAGI. The CDR3 totals 16 residues. V trimming: 2 bases; J trimming: 4 bases; junction bases outside the gene matches: 9. CDR3 protein: CASSYLTRQGDYEQYF. Written as DNA, the CDR3 is TGTGCCAGCAGTTACCTCACCCGACAGGGGGATTACGAGCAGTACTTC.

The CDR3 coding sequence is TGTGCCGGTCGGGGGGACAGGTTACTCTCTGGGGCCAACGTCCTGACTTTC. This sequence encodes CAGRGDRLLSGANVLTF. V gene TRBV27 combines with J gene TRBJ2-6; a weak D match, TRBD1 (8 bases). CDR1 and CDR2 (germline): MNHEY, SMNVEV (reference sequence). Trimming removed 11 bases from V and 0 bases from J, with 20 bases in between. The CDR3 sequence is 17 residues long.

This clone was observed a handful of times. CDR3 sequence: CSVIGDSSGDHYEQYF. CDR3 bases: TGCAGCGTTATTGGGGATAGTAGCGGGGACCACTACGAGCAGTACTTC. The V and J genes are TRBV29-1 and TRBJ2-7; 8 bases map to TRBD2. The CDR3 runs to 16 residues. The V gene end was trimmed by 5 bases and the J gene end by 3 bases; junction bases not matched to a gene: 15. CDR1 and CDR2 (germline): SQVTM, ANQGSEA.

This sequence joins TRBV7-6 and TRBJ2-7; possibly TRBD1 for D (5 bases). Germline CDR1 SGHVS, CDR2 FNYEAQ. This CDR3 region has 17 residues. V was cut by 1 base and J by 4 bases, with 20 bases left in between. CDR3 DNA sequence: TGTGCCAGCAGCTTAGGTCAGGGTGGGCGCCTAGGGTACGAGCAGTACTTC. Protein: CASSLGQGGRLGYEQYF.

The chain joins TRBV5-6 to TRBJ1-1, with D unclear. Germline-derived CDR1 and CDR2 are SGHDT and YYEEEE. This CDR3 contains 15 residues. V lost 0 bases, J lost 0 bases, and 9 bases lay in between. Written as DNA, the CDR3 is TGTGCCAGCAGCTTGGGTGGGCTCATGAACACTGAAGCTTTCTTT. This encodes CASSLGGLMNTEAFF. The full variable domain, completed using reference TRBV5-6 and TRBJ1-1, is DAGVTQSPTHLIKTRGQQVTLRCSPKSGHDTVSWYQQALGQGPQFIFQYYEEEERQRGNFPDRFSGHQFPNYSSELNVNALLLGDSALYLCASSLGGLMNTEAFFGQGTRLTVV.

The rearrangement uses TRBV9 and TRBJ2-1, with D unresolved. Germline CDR1 is SGDLS and CDR2 is YYNGEE. The CDR3 length is 16 residues. Deletions cut 0 bases from V and 1 base from J, with 11 bases between. The CDR3 sequence: CASSVGSTISYNEQFF. CDR3 sequence (DNA): TGTGCCAGCAGCGTAGGTTCAACTATTTCCTACAATGAGCAGTTCTTC.

The chain recombines TRBV5-1 with TRBJ2-1, with a weak D call TRBD1 (5 bases). CDR3 length: 14 residues. Trimming removed 0 bases from V and 6 bases from J, with 10 bases in between. Germline V gene lookup returns CDR1 SGHRS and CDR2 YFSETQ. CDR3 protein: CASSLGTQGNEQFF. CDR3 nucleotides: TGCGCCAGCAGCTTGGGTACCCAGGGCAATGAGCAGTTCTTC.

This clone was seen more than once but under ten times. V usage is TRBV6-6 and J usage is TRBJ2-4; 8 bases agree with TRBD2. Germline CDR1 MNHNY, CDR2 SVGAGI (reference sequence). The CDR3 sequence is 16 residues long. Germline trimming cut 6 bases from V and 2 bases from J; bases unmatched to any gene: 9. The CDR3 loop reads CASSPREGSPKNIQYF. The CDR3 DNA is TGTGCCAGCAGCCCCCGGGAGGGATCCCCCAAAAACATTCAGTACTTC.

The rearrangement joins TRBV12-5 to TRBJ2-7; 10 bases are shared with TRBD2. This CDR3 comprises 15 residues. Trimming took 5 bases from V and 7 from J; bases not matched to a gene: 11. Germline V lookup: CDR1 LGHNT, CDR2 FRNRAP. The CDR3 reads CASGPGTSAPREQYF. The CDR3 nucleotides read TGTGCTAGTGGTCCTGGGACTAGCGCCCCTAGGGAGCAGTACTTC.

The gene calls are TRBV9 and TRBJ1-1; TRBD1 matches at 8 bases. Germline loops: CDR1 SGDLS, CDR2 YYNGEE. Germline trimming cut 4 bases from V and 1 base from J; bases unmatched to any gene: 6. CDR3 length: 15 amino acids. The CDR3 DNA follows: TGTGCCAGCAGCCCAAGGGGGACAGGGAACACTGAAGCTTTCTTT. Protein sequence: CASSPRGTGNTEAFF.

This chain joins TRBV9 and TRBJ2-1; the match to TRBD1 covers 9 bases. This CDR3 is 16 amino acids long. In germline, CDR1 is SGDLS, CDR2 YYNGEE. The junction had 7 bases not matched to a gene; V was cut back by 3 bases and J by 3 bases. Here the CDR3 reads CASSASSGQGYNEQFF. CDR3 in DNA: TGTGCCAGCAGCGCCTCTTCGGGACAGGGCTACAATGAGCAGTTCTTC.

The chain is built from TRBV1 and TRBJ2-1; the tabulated D call, TRBD2, remains unverified against the DNA. TRBV1 is annotated as a pseudogene. There are 16 residues in the CDR3. DNA of the CDR3: TGCACCAGCAGCCATCGGACTAGCGGGAGGGGATCGGAGCAGTTCTTC. Encoded protein: CTSSHRTSGRGSEQFF.